This entry describes one T cell receptor (beta chain). The sample is drawn from a study of blood T cell repertoires in COVID-19. Turning to the study itself: Whether acute or convalescent, the COVID-19 samples came from the United States, Italy and Spain. T cells, B-cell-depleted T cells, or PBMCs provided the cDNA or gDNA that served as material.

Trimming took off 4 bases at V and 4 bases at J, with 11 bases between the two ends. CDR3 size: 13 residues. In the original workflow: Amplification from reference gene primers served as the basis for estimated nucleated cell counts. Only in-frame clones appear in the TCRdb table, and some are missing; sequencing was by immunoSEQ multiplex PCR. Clone size and V and J calls were adopted from that table, with D and trimming inferred from the DNA. The repertoire consists of about 87,000 clones, with approximately 82% occurring once and the leading ten covering 17%. The chain couples TRBV12-3 or TRBV12-4 to TRBJ2-7; possibly TRBD2 for D (6 bases). The sequenced material came from peripheral blood. The receptor was isolated from an older woman with acute or convalescent COVID-19. CDR3 residues: CASSSGLPYEQYF. CDR3 DNA sequence: TGTGCCAGCAGTTCGGGACTCCCTTACGAGCAGTACTTC.